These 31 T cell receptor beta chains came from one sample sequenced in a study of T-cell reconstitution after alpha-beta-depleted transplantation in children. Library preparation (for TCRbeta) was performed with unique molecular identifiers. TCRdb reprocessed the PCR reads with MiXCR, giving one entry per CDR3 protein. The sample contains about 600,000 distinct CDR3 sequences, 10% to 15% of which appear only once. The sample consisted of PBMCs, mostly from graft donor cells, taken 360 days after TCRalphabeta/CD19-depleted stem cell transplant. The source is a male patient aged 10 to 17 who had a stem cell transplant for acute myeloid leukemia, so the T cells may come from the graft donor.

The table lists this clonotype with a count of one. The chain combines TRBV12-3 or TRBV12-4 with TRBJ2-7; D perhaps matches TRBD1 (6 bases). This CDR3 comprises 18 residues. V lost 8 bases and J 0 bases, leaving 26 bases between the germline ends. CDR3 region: CASCSLNPMQGLSYEQYF. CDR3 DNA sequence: TGTGCCAGCTGTTCCCTTAATCCGATGCAGGGGCTCTCCTACGAGCAGTACTTC.

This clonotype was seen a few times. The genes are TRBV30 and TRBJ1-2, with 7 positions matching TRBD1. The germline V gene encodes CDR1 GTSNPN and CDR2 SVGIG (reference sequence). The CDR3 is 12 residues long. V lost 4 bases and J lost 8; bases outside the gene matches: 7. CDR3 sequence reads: CAWTGGSGGYTF. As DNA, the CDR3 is TGTGCCTGGACAGGGGGATCGGGAGGCTACACCTTC.

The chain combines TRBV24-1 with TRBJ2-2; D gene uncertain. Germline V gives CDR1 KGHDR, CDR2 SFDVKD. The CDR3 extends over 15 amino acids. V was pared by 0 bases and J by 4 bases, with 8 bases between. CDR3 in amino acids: CATSDLRQSTGELFF. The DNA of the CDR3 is TGTGCCACCAGTGATTTGAGGCAGAGCACCGGGGAGCTGTTTTTT.

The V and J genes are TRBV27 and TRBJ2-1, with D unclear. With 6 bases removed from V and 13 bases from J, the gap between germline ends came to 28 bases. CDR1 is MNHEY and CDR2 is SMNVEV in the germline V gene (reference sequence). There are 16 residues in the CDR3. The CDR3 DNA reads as TGTGCCAGCAGCCCCGTGTCGGTACTCAAACTATCAGGACAGTTCTTC. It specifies CASSPVSVLKLSGQFF.

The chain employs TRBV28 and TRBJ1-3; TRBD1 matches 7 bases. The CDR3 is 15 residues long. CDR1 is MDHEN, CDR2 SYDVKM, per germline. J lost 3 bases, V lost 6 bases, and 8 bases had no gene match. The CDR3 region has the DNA TGTGCCAGCAGAGGTACAGGGGCGGTTGGAAACACCATATATTTT. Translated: CASRGTGAVGNTIYF.

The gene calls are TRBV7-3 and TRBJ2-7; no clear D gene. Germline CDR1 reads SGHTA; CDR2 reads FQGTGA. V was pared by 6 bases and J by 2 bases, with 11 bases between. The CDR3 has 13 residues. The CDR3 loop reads CASSPFPTYEQYF. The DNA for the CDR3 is TGTGCCAGCAGTCCGTTTCCGACCTACGAGCAGTACTTC. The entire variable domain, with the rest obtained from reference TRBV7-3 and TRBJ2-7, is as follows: GAGVSQTPSNKVTEKGKYVELRCDPISGHTALYWYRQSLGQGPEFLIYFQGTGAADDSGLPNDRFFAVRPEGSVSTLKIQRTERGDSAVYLCASSPFPTYEQYFGPGTRLTVT.

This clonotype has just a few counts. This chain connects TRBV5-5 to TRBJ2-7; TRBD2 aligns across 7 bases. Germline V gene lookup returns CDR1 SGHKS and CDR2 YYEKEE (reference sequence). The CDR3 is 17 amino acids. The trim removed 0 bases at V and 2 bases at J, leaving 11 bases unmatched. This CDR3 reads CASSLDTGRVITYEQYF. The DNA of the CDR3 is TGTGCCAGCAGCTTGGATACGGGGAGGGTTATTACCTACGAGCAGTACTTC. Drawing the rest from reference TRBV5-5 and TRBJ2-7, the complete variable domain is DAGVTQSPTHLIKTRGQQVTLRCSPISGHKSVSWYQQVLGQGPQFIFQYYEKEERGRGNFPDRFSARQFPNYSSELNVNALLLGDSALYLCASSLDTGRVITYEQYFGPGTRLTVT.

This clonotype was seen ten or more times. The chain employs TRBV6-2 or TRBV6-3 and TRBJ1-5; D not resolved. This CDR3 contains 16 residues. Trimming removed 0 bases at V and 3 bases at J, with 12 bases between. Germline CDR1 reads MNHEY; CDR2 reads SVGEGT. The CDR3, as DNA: TGTGCCAGCAGTTACTCGGAGGGTTGGGACAATCAGCCCCAGCATTTT. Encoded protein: CASSYSEGWDNQPQHF.

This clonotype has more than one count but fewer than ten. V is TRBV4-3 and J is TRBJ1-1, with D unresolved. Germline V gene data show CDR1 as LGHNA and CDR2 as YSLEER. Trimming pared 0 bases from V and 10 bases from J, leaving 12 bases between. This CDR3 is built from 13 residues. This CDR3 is CASSQDPLTRAFF. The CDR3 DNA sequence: TGCGCCAGCAGCCAAGATCCTCTCACTAGAGCTTTCTTT.

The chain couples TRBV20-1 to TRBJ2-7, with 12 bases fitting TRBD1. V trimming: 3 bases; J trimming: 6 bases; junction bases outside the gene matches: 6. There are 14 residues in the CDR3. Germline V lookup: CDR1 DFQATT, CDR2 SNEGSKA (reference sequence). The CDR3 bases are TGCAGTGCTAGTGCCGGGACAGGGGGCCTCGAGCAGTACTTC. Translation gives CSASAGTGGLEQYF.

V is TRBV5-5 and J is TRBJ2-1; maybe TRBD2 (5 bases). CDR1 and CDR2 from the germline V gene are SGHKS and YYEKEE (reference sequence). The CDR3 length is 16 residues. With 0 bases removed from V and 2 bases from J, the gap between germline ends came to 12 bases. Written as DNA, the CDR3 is TGTGCCAGCAGCTTGGATGACGGGCGGGCCTACAATGAGCAGTTCTTC. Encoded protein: CASSLDDGRAYNEQFF.

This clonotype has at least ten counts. CDR3 in DNA: TGCAGTGCGTCGGGACTAGCGGGAGAAGAGACCCAGTACTTC. Its translation: CSASGLAGEETQYF. The chain employs TRBV20-1 and TRBJ2-5, with 14 bases fitting TRBD2. Trimming at V came to 6 bases and at J to 3 bases, leaving 3 bases not matched to a gene. The CDR3 consists of 14 residues. Germline V gene data show CDR1 as DFQATT and CDR2 as SNEGSKA (reference sequence).

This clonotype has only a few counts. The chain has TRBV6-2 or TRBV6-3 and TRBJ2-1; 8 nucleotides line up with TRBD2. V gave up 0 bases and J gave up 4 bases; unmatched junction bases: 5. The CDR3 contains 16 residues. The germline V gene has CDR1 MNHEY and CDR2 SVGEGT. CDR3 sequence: CASSYSIAGRYNEQFF. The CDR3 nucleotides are TGTGCCAGCAGTTACTCCATAGCGGGACGGTACAATGAGCAGTTCTTC.

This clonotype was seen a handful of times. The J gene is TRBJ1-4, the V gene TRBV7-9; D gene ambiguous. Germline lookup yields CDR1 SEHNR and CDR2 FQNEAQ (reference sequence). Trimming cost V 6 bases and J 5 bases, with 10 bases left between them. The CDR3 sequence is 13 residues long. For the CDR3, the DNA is TGTGCCAGCAGTCGCGGCCCGAATGAAAAACTGTTTTTT. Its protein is CASSRGPNEKLFF.

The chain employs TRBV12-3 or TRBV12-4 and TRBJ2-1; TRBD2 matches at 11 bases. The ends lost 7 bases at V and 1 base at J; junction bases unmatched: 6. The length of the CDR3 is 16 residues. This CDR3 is CASTLGLAESYNEQFF. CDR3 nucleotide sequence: TGTGCCAGCACCTTGGGACTAGCGGAATCCTACAATGAGCAGTTCTTC.

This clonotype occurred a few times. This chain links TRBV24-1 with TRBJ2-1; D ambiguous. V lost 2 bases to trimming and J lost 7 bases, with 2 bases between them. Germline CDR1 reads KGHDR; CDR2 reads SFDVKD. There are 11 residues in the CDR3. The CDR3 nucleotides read TGTGCCACCAGTGATTCAAATGAGCAGTTCTTC. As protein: CATSDSNEQFF.

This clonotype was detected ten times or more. CDR3 sequence (DNA): TGTGCCAGCAGTTCCACTAGCGGGAGTTGGCACAATGAGCAGTTCTTC. This translates into CASSSTSGSWHNEQFF. The genes are TRBV6-2 or TRBV6-3 and TRBJ2-1; 11 bases align to TRBD2. The CDR3 consists of 16 residues. The trim removed 4 bases at V and 5 bases at J, leaving 7 bases unmatched. Germline V gene data show CDR1 as MNHEY and CDR2 as SVGEGT.

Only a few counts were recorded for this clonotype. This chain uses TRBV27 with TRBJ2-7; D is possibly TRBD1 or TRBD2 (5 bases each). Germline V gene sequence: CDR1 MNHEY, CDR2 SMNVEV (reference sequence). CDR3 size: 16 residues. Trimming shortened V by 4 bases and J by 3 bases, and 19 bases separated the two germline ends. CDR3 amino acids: CASSSFNSGRYYEQYF. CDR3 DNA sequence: TGTGCCAGCAGTTCTTTCAATTCGGGACGGTACTACGAGCAGTACTTC.

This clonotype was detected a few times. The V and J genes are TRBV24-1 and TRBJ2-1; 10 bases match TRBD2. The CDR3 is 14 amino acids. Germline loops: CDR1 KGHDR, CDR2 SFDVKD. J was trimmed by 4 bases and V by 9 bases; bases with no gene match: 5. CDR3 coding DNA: TGTGCCACCCCCGAGCGGGAGGGGTACAATGAGCAGTTCTTC. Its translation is CATPEREGYNEQFF.

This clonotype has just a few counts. Here the CDR3 reads CASSIGTVSYNEQFF. For the CDR3, the DNA is TGTGCCAGCAGCATCGGAACGGTCTCCTACAATGAGCAGTTCTTC. The rearrangement links TRBV12-3 or TRBV12-4 to TRBJ2-1; D gene ambiguous. The CDR3 covers 15 residues. V gave up 6 bases and J gave up 0 bases, with 12 bases separating them.

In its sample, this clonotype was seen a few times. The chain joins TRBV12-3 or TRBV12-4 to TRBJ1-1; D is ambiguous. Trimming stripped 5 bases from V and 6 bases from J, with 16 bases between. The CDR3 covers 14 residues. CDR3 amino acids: CASSLGPGGAEAFF. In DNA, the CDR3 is TGTGCCAGCAGTCTCGGTCCGGGAGGCGCTGAAGCTTTCTTT.

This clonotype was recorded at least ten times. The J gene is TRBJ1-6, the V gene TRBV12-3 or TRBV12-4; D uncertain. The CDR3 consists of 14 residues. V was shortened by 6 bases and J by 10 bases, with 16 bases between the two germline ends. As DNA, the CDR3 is TGTGCCAGCAGCAACTTCGGGTTTGGATCACCCCTCCACTTT. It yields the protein CASSNFGFGSPLHF.

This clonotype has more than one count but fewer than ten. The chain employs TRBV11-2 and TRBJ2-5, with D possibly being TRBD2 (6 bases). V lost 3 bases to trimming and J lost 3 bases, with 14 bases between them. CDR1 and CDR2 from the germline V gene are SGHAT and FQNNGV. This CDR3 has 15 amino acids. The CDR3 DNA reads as TGTGCCAGCAGCTTGCTCGCTAGCGCAAAAGAGACCCAGTACTTC. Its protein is CASSLLASAKETQYF.

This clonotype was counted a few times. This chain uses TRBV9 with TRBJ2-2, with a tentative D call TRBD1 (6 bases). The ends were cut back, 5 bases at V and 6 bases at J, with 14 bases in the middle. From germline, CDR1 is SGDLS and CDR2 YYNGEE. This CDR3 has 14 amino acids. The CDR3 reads CASSNQGFAGELFF. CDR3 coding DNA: TGTGCCAGCAGTAATCAGGGGTTCGCCGGGGAGCTGTTTTTT.

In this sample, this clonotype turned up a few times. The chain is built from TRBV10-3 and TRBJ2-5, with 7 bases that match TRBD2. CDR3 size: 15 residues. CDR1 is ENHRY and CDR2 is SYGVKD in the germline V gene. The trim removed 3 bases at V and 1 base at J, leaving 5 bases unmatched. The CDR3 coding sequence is TGTGCCATCAGTGACGCCGGGACTACCCAAGAGACCCAGTACTTC. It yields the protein CAISDAGTTQETQYF.

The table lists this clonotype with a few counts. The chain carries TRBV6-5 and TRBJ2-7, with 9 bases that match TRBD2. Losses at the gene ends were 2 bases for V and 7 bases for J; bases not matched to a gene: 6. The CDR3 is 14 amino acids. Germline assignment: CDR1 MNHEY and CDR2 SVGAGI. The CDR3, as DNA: TGTGCCAGCAGTTACGGAGCGGGAGGAGGAGAGCAGTACTTC. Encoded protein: CASSYGAGGGEQYF.

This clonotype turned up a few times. The CDR3 DNA follows: TGCAGTGCTAGCGGACACTCCAACACCGGGGAGCTGTTTTTT. Protein: CSASGHSNTGELFF. V is TRBV20-1 and J is TRBJ2-2, with a weak D call TRBD1 (5 bases). Trimming removed 3 bases from V and 2 bases from J, with 10 bases in between. The CDR3 totals 14 residues. The V gene's germline CDR1 is DFQATT and CDR2 SNEGSKA (reference sequence).

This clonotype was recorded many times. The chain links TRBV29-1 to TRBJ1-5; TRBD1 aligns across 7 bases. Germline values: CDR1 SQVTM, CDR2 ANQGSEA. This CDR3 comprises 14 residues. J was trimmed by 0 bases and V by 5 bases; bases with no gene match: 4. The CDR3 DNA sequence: TGCAGCGTTCGACAGGGTAATAGCAATCAGCCCCAGCATTTT. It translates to CSVRQGNSNQPQHF.

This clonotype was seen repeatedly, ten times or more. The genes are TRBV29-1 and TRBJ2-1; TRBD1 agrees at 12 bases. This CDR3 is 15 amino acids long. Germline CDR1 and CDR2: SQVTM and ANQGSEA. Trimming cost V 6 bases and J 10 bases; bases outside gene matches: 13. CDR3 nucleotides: TGCAGCGTAGATCCTCCGGGACAGGGGGCGCGAGAGCAGTTCTTC. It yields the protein CSVDPPGQGAREQFF.

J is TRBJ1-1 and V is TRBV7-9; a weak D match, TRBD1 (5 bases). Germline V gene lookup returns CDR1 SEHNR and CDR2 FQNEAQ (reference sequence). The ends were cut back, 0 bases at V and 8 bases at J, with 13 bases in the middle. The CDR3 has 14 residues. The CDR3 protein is CASSLAAGRFEAFF. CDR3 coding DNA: TGTGCCAGCAGCTTAGCGGCAGGGAGGTTCGAAGCTTTCTTT.

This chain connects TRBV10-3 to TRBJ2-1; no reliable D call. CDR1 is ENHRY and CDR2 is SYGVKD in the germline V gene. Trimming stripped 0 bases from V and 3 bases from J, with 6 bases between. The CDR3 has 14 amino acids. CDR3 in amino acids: CAISESVSYNEQFF. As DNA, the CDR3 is TGTGCCATCAGTGAGTCCGTGAGCTACAATGAGCAGTTCTTC.